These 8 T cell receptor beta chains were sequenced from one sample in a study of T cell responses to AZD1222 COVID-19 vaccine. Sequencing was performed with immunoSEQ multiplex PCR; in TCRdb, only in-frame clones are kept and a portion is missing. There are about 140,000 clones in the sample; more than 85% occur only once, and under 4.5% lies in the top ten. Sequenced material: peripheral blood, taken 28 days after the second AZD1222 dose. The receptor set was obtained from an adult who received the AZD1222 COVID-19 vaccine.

The CDR3 loop is CASSKTGSGEQYF. The CDR3 bases are TGTGCCAGCAGCAAGACAGGGAGCGGCGAGCAGTACTTC. The chain carries TRBV11-3 and TRBJ2-7; 7 nucleotides line up with TRBD1. Germline V gives CDR1 SGHNT, CDR2 YENEEA. V gave up 5 bases and J gave up 6 bases; unmatched junction bases: 7. The CDR3 runs to 13 residues.

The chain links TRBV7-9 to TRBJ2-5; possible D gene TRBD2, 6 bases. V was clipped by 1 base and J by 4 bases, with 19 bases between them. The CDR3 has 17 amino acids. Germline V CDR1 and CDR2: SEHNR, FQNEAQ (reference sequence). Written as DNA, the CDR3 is TGTGCCAGCAGCTTAGAAGGCGTCGGCGGGGCAGGAGAGACCCAGTACTTC. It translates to CASSLEGVGGAGETQYF.

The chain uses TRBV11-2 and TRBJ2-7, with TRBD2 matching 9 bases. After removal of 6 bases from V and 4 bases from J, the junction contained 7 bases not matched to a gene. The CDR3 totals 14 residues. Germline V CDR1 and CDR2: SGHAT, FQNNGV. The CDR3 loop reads CASRRASGTYEQYF. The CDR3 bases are TGTGCCAGCAGACGGGCTAGCGGGACTTACGAGCAGTACTTC.

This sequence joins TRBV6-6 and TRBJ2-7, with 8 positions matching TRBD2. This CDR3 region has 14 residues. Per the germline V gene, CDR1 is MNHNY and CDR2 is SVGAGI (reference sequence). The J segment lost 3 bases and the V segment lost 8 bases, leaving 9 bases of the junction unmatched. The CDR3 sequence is CASCMSLAGYEQYF. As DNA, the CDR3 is TGTGCCAGCTGCATGTCGCTAGCGGGCTACGAGCAGTACTTC.

The CDR3 DNA sequence: TGCGCCAGCAGCCAAGATGGGACGGGGAGCGAAGCTTTCTTT. Protein sequence: CASSQDGTGSEAFF. This sequence joins TRBV4-3 and TRBJ1-1; TRBD1 is a possible D gene (5 bases). The CDR3 runs to 14 residues. Trimming took 0 bases from V and 8 from J, leaving 13 bases between them. Germline CDR1 and CDR2: LGHNA and YSLEER.

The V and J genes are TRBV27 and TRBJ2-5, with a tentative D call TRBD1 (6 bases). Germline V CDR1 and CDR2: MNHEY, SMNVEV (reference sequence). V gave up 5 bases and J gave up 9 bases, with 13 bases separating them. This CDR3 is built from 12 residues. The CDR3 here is CASSTPPGAQYF. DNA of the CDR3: TGTGCCAGCAGTACCCCCCCAGGGGCCCAGTACTTC.

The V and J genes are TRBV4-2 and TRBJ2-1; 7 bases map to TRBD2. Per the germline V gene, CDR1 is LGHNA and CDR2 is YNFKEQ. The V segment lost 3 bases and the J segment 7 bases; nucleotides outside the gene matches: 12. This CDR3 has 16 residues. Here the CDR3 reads CASSHPPGLRENEQFF. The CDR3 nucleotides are TGTGCCAGCAGCCACCCCCCGGGACTAAGGGAGAATGAGCAGTTCTTC.

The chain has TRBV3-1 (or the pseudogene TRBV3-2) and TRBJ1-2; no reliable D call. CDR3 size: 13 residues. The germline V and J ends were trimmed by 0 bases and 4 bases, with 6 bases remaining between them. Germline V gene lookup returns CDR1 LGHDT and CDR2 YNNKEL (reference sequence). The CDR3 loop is CASSQEGIYGYTF. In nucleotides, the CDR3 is TGTGCCAGCAGCCAAGAGGGGATCTATGGCTACACCTTC.